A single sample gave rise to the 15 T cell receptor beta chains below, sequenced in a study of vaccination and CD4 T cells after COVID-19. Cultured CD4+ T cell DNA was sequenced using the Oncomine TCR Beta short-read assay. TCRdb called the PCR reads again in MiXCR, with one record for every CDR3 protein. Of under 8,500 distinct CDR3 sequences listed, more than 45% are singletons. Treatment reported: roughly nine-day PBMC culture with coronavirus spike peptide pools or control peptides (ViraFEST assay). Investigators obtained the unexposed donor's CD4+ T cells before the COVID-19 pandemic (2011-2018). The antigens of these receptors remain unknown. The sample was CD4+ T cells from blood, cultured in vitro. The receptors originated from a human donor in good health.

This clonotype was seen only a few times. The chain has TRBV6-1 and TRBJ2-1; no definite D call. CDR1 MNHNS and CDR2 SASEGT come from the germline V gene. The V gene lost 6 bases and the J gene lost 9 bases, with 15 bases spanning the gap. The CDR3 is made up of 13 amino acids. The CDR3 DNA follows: TGTGCCAGCAGCCAGGCGCAGTTCCCTGAGCAGTTCTTC. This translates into CASSQAQFPEQFF.

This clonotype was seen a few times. This chain's CDR3 is CASSASAAGGEQYF. CDR3 DNA sequence: TGTGCCAGCAGCGCCTCGGCGGCCGGTGGGGAGCAGTACTTC. The chain couples TRBV7-9 to TRBJ2-7; D ambiguous. Between the trimmed V and J ends, which lost 5 bases and 7 bases, there was a span of 18 bases. The germline gives CDR1 SEHNR, CDR2 FQNEAQ (reference sequence). This CDR3 spans 14 amino acids.

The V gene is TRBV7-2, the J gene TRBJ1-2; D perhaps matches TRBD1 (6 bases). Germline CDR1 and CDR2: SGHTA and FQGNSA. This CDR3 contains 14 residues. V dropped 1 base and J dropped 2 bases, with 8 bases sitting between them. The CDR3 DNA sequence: TGTGCCAGCAGCTTAGGTCAGGGGAACTATGGCTACACCTTC. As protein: CASSLGQGNYGYTF.

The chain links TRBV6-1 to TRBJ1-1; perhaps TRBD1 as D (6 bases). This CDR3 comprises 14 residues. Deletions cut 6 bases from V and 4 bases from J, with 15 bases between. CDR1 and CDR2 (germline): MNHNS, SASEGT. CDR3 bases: TGTGCCAGCAGACCCCAACAGGGTGGCACTGAAGCTTTCTTT. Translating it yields CASRPQQGGTEAFF.

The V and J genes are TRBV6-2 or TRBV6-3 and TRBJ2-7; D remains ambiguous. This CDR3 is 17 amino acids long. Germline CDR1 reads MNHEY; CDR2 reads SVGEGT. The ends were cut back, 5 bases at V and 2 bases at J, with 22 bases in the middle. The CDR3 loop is CASSQAPEFGLTYEQYF. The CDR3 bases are TGTGCCAGCAGTCAGGCTCCCGAATTTGGGTTGACCTACGAGCAGTACTTC.

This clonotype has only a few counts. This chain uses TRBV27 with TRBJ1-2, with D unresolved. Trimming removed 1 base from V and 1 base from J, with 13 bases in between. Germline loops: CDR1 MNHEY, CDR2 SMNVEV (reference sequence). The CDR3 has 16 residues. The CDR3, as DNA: TGTGCCAGCAGTTTATACGGGTTCAGCAGTAACTATGGCTACACCTTC. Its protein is CASSLYGFSSNYGYTF.

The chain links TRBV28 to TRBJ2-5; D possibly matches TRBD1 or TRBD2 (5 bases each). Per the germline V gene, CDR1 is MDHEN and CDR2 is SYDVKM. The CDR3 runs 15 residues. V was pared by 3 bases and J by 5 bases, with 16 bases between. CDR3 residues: CASSFVYEGRETQYF. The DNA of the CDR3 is TGTGCCAGCAGTTTCGTATACGAGGGGCGGGAGACCCAGTACTTC.

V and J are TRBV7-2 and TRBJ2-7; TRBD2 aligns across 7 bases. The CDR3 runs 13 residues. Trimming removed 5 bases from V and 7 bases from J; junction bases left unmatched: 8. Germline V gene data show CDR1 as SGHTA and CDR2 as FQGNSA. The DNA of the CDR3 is TGTGCCAGCAGCCCGCGACTAGCTGGGGAGCAGTACTTC. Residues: CASSPRLAGEQYF.

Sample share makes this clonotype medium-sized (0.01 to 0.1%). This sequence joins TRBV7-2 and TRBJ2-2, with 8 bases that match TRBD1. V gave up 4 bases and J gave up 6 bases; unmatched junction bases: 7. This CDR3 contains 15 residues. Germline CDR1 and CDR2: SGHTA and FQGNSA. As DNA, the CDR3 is TGTGCCAGCAGCTCCGGACAGGGAATCTCCGGGGAGCTGTTTTTT. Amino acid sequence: CASSSGQGISGELFF. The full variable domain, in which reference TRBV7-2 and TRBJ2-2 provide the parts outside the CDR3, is GAGVSQSPSNKVTEKGKDVELRCDPISGHTALYWYRQSLGQGLEFLIYFQGNSAPDKSGLPSDRFSAERTGGSVSTLTIQRTQQEDSAVYLCASSSGQGISGELFFGEGSRLTVL.

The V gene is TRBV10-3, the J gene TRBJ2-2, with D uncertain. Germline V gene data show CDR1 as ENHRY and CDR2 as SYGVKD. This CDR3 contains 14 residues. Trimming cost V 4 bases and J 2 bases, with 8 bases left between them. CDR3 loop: CAISGAGNTGELFF. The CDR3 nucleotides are TGTGCCATCAGTGGAGCTGGTAACACCGGGGAGCTGTTTTTT.

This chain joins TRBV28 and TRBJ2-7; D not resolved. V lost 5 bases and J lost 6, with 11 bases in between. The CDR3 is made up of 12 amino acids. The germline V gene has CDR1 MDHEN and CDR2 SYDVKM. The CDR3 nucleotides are TGTGCCAGCAGTCTGGTAGCTACCGAGCAGTACTTC. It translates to CASSLVATEQYF.

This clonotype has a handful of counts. The CDR3 reads CASSYGTKGTNNYGYTF. The CDR3 coding sequence is TGTGCCAGCAGTTACGGGACAAAGGGAACAAATAACTATGGCTACACCTTC. This chain joins TRBV6-5 and TRBJ1-2, with D tentatively TRBD1 (6 bases). This CDR3 spans 17 amino acids. Trimming took 2 bases from V and 1 from J, leaving 17 bases between them. From germline, CDR1 is MNHEY and CDR2 SVGAGI.

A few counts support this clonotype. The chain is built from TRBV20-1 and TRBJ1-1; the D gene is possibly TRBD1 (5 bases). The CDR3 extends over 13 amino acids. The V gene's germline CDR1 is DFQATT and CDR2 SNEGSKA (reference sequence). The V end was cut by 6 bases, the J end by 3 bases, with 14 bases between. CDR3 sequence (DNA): TGCAGTGCCCGACCCGGGGGAGACACTGAAGCTTTCTTT. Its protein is CSARPGGDTEAFF.

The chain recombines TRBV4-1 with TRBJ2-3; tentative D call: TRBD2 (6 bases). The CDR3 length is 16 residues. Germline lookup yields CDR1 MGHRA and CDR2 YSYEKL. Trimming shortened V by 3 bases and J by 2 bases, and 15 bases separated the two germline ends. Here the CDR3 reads CASSHPPGGTTDTQYF. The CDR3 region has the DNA TGCGCCAGCAGCCACCCCCCCGGAGGGACCACAGATACGCAGTATTTT.

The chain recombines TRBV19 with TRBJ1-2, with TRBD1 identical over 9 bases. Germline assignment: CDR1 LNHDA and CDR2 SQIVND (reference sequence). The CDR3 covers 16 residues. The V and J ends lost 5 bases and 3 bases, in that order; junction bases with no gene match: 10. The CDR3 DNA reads TGTGCCAGTAGTGTTATACAGGGGGCAATTTACTATGGCTACACCTTC. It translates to CASSVIQGAIYYGYTF. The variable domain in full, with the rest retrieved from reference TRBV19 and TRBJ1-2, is DGGITQSPKYLFRKEGQNVTLSCEQNLNHDAMYWYRQDPGQGLRLIYYSQIVNDFQKGDIAEGYSVSREKKESFPLTVTSAQKNPTAFYLCASSVIQGAIYYGYTFGSGTRLTVV.